This TCR beta chain was sequenced during a study of cytomegalovirus exposure and HLA in healthy donors. V was trimmed by 4 bases and J by 4 bases, leaving 14 bases between them. From germline, CDR1 is SGDLS and CDR2 YYNGEE. The CDR3 runs to 14 residues. The PCR had 60 Vbeta and 13 Jbeta primers. Some clones are missing from TCRdb's copy, which holds only in-frame ones; the method was immunoSEQ multiplex PCR. This sample carries 77,000 or so clones, roughly 80% of them seen once, and the ten largest clones take 5.5% to 8.5%. V and J are TRBV9 and TRBJ1-2; D gene unclear. The TCR sequence derives from a woman aged 40 to 55 in good health and CMV-seronegative. The sample taken for sequencing was PBMCs. CDR3 region: CASSPGPEGYGYTF. CDR3 in DNA: TGTGCCAGCAGCCCCGGACCGGAGGGCTATGGCTACACCTTC.